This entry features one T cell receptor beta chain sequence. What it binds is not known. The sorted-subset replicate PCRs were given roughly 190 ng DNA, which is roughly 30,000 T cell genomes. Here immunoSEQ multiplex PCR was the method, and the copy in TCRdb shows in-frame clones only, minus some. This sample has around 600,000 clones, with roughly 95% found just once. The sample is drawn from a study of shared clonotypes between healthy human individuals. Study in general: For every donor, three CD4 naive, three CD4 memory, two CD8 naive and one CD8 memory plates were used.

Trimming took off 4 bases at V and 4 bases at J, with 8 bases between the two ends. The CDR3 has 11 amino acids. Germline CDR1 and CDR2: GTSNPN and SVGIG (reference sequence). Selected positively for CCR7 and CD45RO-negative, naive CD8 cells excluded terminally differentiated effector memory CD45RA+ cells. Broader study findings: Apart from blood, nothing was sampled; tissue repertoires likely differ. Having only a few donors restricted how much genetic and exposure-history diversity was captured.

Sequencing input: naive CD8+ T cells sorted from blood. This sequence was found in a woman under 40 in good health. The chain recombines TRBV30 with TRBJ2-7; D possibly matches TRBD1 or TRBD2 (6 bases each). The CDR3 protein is CAWIGGYEQYF. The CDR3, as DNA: TGTGCCTGGATAGGGGGGTACGAGCAGTACTTC.